One and the same sample provided the 5 T cell receptor beta chains below, sequenced in a study of CD8+ T cells in alopecia areata. Described treatment: oral pan-JAK inhibitor, 5-10 mg twice daily. Investigators isolated RNA and reverse transcribed it into cDNA to act as the sequencing template. Produced via immunoSEQ multiplex PCR; TCRdb's table is partial and in-frame only. The table includes around 270,000 clones, roughly 60% detected once. The sample in question was CD4+ T cells sorted from blood, obtained at week 24, from a patient treated with tofacitinib. These receptors were collected from a human donor with alopecia areata.

V is TRBV6-5 and J is TRBJ1-5, with 9 bases identical to TRBD1. The germline CDR1 and CDR2 sequences are MNHEY and SVGAGI. Germline trimming cut 6 bases from V and 7 bases from J; bases unmatched to any gene: 7. The CDR3 sequence is 14 residues long. The CDR3 sequence: CASSQGQGRQPQHF. The CDR3 coding sequence is TGTGCCAGCAGCCAGGGACAGGGTCGACAGCCCCAGCATTTT.

Here the CDR3 DNA reads TGCAGCGTTGAGGGACAGGCCTTTAACTATGGCTACACCTTC. This encodes CSVEGQAFNYGYTF. The chain links TRBV29-1 to TRBJ1-2; the match to TRBD1 covers 8 bases. With V trimmed by 3 bases and J by 1 base, 4 bases remained unmatched. Looked up from germline, CDR1 is SQVTM and CDR2 is ANQGSEA. CDR3 size: 14 residues.

The V and J genes are TRBV7-8 and TRBJ2-3; D perhaps matches TRBD1 (5 bases). V lost 0 bases and J 8 bases, leaving 15 bases between the germline ends. CDR3 length: 15 amino acids. Germline CDR1 SGHVS, CDR2 FQNEAQ. The CDR3 sequence is CASSLARESRGTQYF. The CDR3, as DNA: TGTGCCAGCAGCTTAGCCAGGGAATCGCGAGGTACGCAGTATTTT.

The V call is TRBV2, the J call TRBJ1-1; D unclear. Germline loops: CDR1 SNHLY, CDR2 FYNNEI. V lost 8 bases and J 0 bases, leaving 13 bases between the germline ends. The CDR3 has 14 residues. The CDR3 reads CASRREVMNTEAFF. The CDR3 DNA follows: TGTGCCAGCCGTCGGGAGGTAATGAACACTGAAGCTTTCTTT. Combining the CDR3 with reference TRBV2 and TRBJ1-1 gives the whole variable domain EPEVTQTPSHQVTQMGQEVILRCVPISNHLYFYWYRQILGQKVEFLVSFYNNEISEKSEIFDDQFSVERPDGSNFTLKIRSTKLEDSAMYFCASRREVMNTEAFFGQGTRLTVV.

The chain links TRBV5-6 to TRBJ2-4, with a possible D match to TRBD1 (6 bases). The germline CDR1 and CDR2 sequences are SGHDT and YYEEEE. This CDR3 comprises 15 residues. V was shortened by 1 base and J by 8 bases, with 16 bases between the two germline ends. The CDR3 region has the DNA TGTGCCAGCAGCTTGTGGGGGCAAGTTTATGACATTCAGTACTTC. Residues: CASSLWGQVYDIQYF.